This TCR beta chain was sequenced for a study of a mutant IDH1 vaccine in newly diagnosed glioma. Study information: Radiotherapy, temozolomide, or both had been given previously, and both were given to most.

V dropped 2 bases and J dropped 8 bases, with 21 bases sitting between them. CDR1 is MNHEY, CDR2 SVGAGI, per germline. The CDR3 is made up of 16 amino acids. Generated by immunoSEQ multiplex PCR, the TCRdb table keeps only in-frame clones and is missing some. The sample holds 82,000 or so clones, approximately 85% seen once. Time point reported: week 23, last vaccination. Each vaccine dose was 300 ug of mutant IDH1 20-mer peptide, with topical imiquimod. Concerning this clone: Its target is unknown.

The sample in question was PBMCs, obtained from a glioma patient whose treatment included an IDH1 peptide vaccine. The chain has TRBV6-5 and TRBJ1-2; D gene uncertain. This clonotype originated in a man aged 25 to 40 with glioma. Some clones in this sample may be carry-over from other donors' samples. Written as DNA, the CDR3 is TGTGCCAGCAGTTACCCCCTGGGTGACACCAGAATAGGCTACACCTTC. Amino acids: CASSYPLGDTRIGYTF.